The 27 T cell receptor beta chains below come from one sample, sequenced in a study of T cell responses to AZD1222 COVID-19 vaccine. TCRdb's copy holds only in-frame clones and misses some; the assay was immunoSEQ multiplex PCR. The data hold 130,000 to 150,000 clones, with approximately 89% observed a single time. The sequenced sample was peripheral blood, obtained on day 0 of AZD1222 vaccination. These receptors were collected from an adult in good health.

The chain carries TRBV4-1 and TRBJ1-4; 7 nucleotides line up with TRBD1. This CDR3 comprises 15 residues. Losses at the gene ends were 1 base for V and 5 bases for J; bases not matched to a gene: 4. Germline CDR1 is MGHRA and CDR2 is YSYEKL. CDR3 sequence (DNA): TGCGCCAGCAGCCAAGGCACGACAGGGAATGAAAAACTGTTTTTT. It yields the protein CASSQGTTGNEKLFF.

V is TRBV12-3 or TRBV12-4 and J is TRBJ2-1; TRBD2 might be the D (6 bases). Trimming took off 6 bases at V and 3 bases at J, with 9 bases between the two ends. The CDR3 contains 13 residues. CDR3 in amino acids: CASRAGSYNEQFF. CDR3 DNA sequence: TGTGCCAGCAGGGCCGGGAGCTACAATGAGCAGTTCTTC.

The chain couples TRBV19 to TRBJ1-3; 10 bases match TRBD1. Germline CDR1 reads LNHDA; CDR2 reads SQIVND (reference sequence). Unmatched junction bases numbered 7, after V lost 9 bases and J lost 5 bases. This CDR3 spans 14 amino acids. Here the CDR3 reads CASRQGAVRNTIYF. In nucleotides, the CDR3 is TGTGCCAGCAGACAGGGGGCGGTGAGAAACACCATATATTTT.

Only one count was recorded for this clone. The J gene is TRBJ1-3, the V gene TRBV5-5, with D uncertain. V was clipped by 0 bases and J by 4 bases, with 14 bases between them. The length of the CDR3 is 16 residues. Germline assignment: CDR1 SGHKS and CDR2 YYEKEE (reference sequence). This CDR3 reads CASSLAQTWGGNTIYF. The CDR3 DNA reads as TGTGCCAGCAGCTTGGCTCAGACGTGGGGAGGAAACACCATATATTTT.

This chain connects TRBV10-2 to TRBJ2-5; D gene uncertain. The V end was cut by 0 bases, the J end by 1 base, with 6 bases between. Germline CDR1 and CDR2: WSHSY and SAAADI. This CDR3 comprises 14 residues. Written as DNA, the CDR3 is TGCGCCAGCAGTGAGTCGGGCCGCCAAGAGACCCAGTACTTC. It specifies CASSESGRQETQYF.

DNA for the CDR3: TGTGCCAGCAGATCTCAGGGGGGGAATGAGCAGTTCTTC. As protein: CASRSQGGNEQFF. V is TRBV7-2 and J is TRBJ2-1; D might be TRBD1 or TRBD2, each matching 7 bases. V gave up 6 bases and J gave up 7 bases, with 13 bases separating them. This CDR3 comprises 13 residues. Germline values: CDR1 SGHTA, CDR2 FQGNSA. The whole variable domain, remainder taken from reference TRBV7-2 and TRBJ2-1, is GAGVSQSPSNKVTEKGKDVELRCDPISGHTALYWYRQSLGQGLEFLIYFQGNSAPDKSGLPSDRFSAERTGGSVSTLTIQRTQQEDSAVYLCASRSQGGNEQFFGPGTRLTVL.

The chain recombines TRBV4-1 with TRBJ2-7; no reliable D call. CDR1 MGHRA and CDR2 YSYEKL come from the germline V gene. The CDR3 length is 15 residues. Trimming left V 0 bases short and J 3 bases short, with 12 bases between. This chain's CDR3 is CASSQETDSLYEQYF. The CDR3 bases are TGCGCCAGCAGCCAAGAAACCGATTCCCTCTACGAGCAGTACTTC.

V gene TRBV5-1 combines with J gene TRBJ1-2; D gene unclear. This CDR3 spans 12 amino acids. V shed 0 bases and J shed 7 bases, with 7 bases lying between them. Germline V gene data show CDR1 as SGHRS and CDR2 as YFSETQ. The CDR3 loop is CASSLEGGGYTF. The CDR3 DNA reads TGCGCCAGCAGCTTGGAGGGCGGTGGCTACACCTTC.

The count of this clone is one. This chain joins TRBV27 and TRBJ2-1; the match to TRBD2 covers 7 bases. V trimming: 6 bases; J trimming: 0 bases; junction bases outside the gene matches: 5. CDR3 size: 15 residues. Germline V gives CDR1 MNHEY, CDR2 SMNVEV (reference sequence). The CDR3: CASRTGGISYNEQFF. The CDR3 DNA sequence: TGTGCCAGCAGAACGGGGGGAATCTCCTACAATGAGCAGTTCTTC.

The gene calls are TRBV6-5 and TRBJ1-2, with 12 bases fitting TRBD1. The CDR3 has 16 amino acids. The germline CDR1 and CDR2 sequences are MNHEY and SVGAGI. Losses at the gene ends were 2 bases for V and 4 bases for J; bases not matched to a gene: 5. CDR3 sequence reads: CASSYRGTGGAYGYTF. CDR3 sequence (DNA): TGTGCCAGCAGTTACCGAGGGACAGGGGGCGCCTATGGCTACACCTTC.

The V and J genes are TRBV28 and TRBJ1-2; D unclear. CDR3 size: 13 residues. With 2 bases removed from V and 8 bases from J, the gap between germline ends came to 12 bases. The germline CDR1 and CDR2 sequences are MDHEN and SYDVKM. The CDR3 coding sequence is TGTGCCAGCAGTTTAAACAGTTTAGCCGGCTACACCTTC. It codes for CASSLNSLAGYTF.

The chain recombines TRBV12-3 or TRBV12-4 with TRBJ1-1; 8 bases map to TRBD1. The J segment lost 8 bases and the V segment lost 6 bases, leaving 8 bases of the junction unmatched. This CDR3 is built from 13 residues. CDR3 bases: TGTGCCAGCAGCGGGACAGGCCGAAGGGAAGCTTTCTTT. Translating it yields CASSGTGRREAFF.

The CDR3 nucleotides read TGTGCCACCTATACCGGGGGAGGCTACACCTTC. Translated: CATYTGGGYTF. The chain employs TRBV28 and TRBJ1-2; weak D call: TRBD1 (5 bases). The V end lost 10 bases, the J end lost 8 bases, and 14 bases lay between the germline ends. CDR1 is MDHEN, CDR2 SYDVKM, per germline. This CDR3 is built from 11 residues.

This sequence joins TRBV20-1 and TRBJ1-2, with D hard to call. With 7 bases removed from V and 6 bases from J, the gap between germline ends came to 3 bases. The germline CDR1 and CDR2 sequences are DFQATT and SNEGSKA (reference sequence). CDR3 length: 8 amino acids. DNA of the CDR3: TGCAGTGTTGATGGCTACACCTTC. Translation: CSVDGYTF.

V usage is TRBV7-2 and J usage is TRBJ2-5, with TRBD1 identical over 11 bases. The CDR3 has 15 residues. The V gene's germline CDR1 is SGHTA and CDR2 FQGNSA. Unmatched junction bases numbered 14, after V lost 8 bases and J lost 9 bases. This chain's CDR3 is CASHAGTGGVRAQYF. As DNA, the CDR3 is TGTGCCAGCCACGCCGGGACAGGGGGTGTTCGGGCCCAGTACTTC.

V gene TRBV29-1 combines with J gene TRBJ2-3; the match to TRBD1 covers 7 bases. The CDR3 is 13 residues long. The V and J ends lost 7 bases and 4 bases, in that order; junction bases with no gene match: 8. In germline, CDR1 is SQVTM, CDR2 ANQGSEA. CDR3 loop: CSAPGTDSDTQYF. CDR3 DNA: TGCAGCGCCCCCGGGACAGACTCAGATACGCAGTATTTT.

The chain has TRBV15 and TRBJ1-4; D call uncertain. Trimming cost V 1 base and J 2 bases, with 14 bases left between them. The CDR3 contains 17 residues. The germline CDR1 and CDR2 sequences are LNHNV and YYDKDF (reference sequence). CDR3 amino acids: CATSRGAAAETNEKLFF. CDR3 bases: TGTGCCACCAGCAGAGGCGCGGCGGCAGAGACTAATGAAAAACTGTTTTTT. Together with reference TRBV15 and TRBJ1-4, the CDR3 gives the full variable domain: DAMVIQNPRYQVTQFGKPVTLSCSQTLNHNVMYWYQQKSSQAPKLLFHYYDKDFNNEADTPDNFQSRRPNTSFCFLDIRSPGLGDTAMYLCATSRGAAAETNEKLFFGSGTQLSVL.

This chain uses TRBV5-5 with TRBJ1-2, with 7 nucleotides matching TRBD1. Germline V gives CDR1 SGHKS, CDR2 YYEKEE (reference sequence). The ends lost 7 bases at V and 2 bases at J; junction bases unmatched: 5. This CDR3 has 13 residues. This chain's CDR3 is CASGGQENYGYTF. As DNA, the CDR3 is TGTGCCAGCGGAGGACAGGAAAACTATGGCTACACCTTC.

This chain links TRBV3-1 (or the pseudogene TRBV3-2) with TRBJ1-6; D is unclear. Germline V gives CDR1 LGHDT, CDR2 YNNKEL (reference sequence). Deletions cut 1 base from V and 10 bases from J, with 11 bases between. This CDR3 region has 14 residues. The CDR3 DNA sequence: TGTGCCAGCAGCCAAGTTTACAATGGGTCACCCCTCCACTTT. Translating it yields CASSQVYNGSPLHF.

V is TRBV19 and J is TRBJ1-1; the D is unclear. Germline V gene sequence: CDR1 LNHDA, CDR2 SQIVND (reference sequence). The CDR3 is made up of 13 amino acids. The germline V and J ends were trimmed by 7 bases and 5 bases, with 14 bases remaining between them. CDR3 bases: TGTGCCAGTACCCTGGGCAGAGGGACTGAAGCTTTCTTT. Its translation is CASTLGRGTEAFF. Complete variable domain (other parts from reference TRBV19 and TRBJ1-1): DGGITQSPKYLFRKEGQNVTLSCEQNLNHDAMYWYRQDPGQGLRLIYYSQIVNDFQKGDIAEGYSVSREKKESFPLTVTSAQKNPTAFYLCASTLGRGTEAFFGQGTRLTVV.

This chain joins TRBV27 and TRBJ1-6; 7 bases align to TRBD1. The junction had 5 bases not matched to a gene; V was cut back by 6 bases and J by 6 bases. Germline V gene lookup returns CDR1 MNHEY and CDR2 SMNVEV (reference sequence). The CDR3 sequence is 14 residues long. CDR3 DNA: TGTGCCAGCAGACAGGACAGGCGTAATTCACCCCTCCACTTT. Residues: CASRQDRRNSPLHF.

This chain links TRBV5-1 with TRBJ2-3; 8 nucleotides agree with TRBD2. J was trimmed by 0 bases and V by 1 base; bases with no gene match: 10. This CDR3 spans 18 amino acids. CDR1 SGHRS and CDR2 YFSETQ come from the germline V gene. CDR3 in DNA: TGCGCCAGCAGCTTGCGGCGGGGGGCGCCTATTAGCACAGATACGCAGTATTTT. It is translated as CASSLRRGAPISTDTQYF.

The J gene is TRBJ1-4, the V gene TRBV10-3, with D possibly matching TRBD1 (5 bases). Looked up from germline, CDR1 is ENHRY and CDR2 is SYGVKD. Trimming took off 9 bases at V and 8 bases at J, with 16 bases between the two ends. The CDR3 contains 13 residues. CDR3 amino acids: CAISGGVGEKLFF. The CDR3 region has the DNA TGTGCCATATCGGGGGGAGTCGGGGAAAAACTGTTTTTT.

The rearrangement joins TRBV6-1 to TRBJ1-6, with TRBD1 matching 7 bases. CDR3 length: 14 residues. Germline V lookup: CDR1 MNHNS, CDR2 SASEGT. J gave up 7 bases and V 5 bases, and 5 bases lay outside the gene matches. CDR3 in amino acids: CASSPGQRNSPLHF. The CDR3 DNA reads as TGTGCCAGCAGTCCGGGACAGAGGAATTCACCCCTCCACTTT.

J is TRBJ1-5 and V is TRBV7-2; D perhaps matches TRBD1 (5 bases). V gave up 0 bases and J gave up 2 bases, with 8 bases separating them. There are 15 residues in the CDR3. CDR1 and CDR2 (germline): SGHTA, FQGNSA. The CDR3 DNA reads TGTGCCAGCAGCTTAGCCCTGGGACGCAATCAGCCCCAGCATTTT. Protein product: CASSLALGRNQPQHF.

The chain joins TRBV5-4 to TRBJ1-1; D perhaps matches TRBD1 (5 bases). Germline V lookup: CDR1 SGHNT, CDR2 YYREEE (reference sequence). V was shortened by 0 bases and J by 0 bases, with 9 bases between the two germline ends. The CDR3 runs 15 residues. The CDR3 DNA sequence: TGTGCCAGCAGCTTGGCCGGGGCCTTGAACACTGAAGCTTTCTTT. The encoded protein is CASSLAGALNTEAFF.

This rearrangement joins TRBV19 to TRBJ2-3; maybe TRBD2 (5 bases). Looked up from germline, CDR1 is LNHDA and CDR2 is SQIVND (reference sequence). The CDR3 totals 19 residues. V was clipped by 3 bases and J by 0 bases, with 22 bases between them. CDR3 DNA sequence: TGTGCCAGTAGTATTCGGAGTCGTGGACTCACTAGTAGCACAGATACGCAGTATTTT. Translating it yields CASSIRSRGLTSSTDTQYF. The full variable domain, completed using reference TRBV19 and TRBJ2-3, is DGGITQSPKYLFRKEGQNVTLSCEQNLNHDAMYWYRQDPGQGLRLIYYSQIVNDFQKGDIAEGYSVSREKKESFPLTVTSAQKNPTAFYLCASSIRSRGLTSSTDTQYFGPGTRLTVL.